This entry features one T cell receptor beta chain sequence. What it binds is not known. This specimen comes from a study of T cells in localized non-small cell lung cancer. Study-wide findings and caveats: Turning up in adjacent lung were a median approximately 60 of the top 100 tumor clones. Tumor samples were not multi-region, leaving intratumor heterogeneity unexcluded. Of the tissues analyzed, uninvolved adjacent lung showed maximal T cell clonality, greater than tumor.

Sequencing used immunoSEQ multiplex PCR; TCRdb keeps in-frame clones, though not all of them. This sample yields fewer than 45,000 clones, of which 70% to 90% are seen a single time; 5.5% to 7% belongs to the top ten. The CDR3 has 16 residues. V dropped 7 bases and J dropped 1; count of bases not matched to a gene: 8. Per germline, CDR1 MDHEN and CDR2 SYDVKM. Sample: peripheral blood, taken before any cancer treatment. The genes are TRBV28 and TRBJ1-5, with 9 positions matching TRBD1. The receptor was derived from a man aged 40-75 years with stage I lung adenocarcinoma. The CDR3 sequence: CASTVDRGRSNQPQHF. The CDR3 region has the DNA TGTGCCAGCACCGTGGACAGGGGTCGGAGCAATCAGCCCCAGCATTTT.